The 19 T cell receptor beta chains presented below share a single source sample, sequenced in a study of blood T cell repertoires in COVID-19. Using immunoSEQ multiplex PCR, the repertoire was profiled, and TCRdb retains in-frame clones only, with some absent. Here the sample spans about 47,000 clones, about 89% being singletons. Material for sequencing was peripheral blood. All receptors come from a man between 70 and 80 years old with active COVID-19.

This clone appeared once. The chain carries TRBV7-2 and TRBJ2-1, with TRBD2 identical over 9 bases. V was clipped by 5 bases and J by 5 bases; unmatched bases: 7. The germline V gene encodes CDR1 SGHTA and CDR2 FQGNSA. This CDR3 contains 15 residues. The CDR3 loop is CASSLRTSADNEQFF. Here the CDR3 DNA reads TGTGCCAGCAGCCTCAGGACTAGCGCTGACAATGAGCAGTTCTTC.

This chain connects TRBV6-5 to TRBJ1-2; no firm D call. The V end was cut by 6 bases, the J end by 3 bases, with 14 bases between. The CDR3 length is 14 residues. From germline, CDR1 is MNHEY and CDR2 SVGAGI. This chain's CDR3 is CASRNRGIDYGYTF. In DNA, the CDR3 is TGTGCCAGCAGGAACCGGGGAATCGACTATGGCTACACCTTC.

The CDR3 DNA follows: TGTGCCAGCAGCCAACGCGGGCAAGCCGGGGAGCTGTTTTTT. It encodes CASSQRGQAGELFF. This chain connects TRBV3-1 (or the pseudogene TRBV3-2) to TRBJ2-2; maybe TRBD2 (5 bases). The CDR3 runs 14 residues. V was shortened by 2 bases and J by 6 bases, with 10 bases between the two germline ends. Looked up from germline, CDR1 is LGHDT and CDR2 is YNNKEL (reference sequence).

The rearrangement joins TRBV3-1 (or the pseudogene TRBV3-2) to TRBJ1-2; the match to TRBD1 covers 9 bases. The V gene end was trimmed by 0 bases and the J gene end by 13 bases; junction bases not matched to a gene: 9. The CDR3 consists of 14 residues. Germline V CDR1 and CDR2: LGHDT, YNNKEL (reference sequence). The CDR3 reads CASSQEGTGSHPTF. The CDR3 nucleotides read TGTGCCAGCAGCCAAGAAGGGACAGGGTCTCATCCCACCTTC.

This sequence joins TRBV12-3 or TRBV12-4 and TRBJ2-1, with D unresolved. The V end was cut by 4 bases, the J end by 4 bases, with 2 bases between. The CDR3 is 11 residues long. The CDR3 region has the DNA TGTGCCAGCAGTTCTTACAATGAGCAGTTCTTC. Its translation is CASSSYNEQFF.

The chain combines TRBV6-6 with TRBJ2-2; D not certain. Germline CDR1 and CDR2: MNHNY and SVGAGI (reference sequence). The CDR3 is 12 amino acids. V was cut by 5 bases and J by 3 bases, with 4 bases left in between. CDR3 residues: CASSPDTGELFF. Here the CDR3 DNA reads TGTGCCAGCAGTCCCGACACCGGGGAGCTGTTTTTT.

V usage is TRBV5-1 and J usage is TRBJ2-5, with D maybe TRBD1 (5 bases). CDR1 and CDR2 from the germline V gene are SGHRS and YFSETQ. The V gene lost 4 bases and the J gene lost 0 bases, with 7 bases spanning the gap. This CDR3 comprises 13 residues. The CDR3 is CASSRQYQETQYF. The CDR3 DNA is TGCGCCAGCAGCCGACAGTACCAAGAGACCCAGTACTTC.

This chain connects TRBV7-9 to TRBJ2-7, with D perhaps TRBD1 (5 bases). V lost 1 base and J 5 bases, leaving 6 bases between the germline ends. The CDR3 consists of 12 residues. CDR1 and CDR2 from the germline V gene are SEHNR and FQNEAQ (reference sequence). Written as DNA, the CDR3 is TGTGCCAGCAGCTTAGTACAGGACGAGCAGTACTTC. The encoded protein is CASSLVQDEQYF.

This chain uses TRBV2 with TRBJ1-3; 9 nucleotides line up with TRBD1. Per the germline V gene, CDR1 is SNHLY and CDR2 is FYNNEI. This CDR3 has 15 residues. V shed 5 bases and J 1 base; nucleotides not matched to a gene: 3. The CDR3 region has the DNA TGTGCCAGCAGTCCGGGACAGGGATCTGGAAACACCATATATTTT. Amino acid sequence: CASSPGQGSGNTIYF.

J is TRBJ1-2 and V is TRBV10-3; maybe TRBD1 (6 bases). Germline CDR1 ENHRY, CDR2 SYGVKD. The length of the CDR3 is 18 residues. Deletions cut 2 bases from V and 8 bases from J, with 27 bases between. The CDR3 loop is CAISEPTGGKGLMAGYTF. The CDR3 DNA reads TGTGCCATCAGTGAGCCAACGGGGGGCAAGGGACTCATGGCCGGCTACACCTTC.

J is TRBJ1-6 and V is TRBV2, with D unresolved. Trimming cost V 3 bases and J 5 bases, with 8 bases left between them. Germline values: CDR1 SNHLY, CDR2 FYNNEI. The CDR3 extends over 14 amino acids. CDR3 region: CASSDRRNNSPLHF. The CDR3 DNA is TGTGCCAGCAGTGACCGGAGGAATAATTCACCCCTCCACTTT. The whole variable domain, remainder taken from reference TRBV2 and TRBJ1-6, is EPEVTQTPSHQVTQMGQEVILRCVPISNHLYFYWYRQILGQKVEFLVSFYNNEISEKSEIFDDQFSVERPDGSNFTLKIRSTKLEDSAMYFCASSDRRNNSPLHFGNGTRLTVT.

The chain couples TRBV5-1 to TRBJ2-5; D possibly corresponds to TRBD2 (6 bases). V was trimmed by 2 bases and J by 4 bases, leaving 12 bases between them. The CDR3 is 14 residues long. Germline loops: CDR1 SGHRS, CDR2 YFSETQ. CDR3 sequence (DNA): TGCGCCAGCAGCTTTAATCAGGGAGGAGAGACCCAGTACTTC. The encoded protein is CASSFNQGGETQYF.

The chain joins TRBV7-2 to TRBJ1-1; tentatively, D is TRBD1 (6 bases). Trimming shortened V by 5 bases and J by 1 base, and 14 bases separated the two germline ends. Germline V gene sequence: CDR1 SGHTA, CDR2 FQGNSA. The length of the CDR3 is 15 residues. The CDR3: CASSPPGTRNTEAFF. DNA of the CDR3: TGTGCCAGCAGCCCCCCCGGGACACGGAACACTGAAGCTTTCTTT.

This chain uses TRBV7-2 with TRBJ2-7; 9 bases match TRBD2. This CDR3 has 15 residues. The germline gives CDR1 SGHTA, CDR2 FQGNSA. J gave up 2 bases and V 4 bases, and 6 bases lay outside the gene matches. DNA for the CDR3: TGTGCCAGCAGCTCGCGGGGGGGGGCGGCCTACGAGCAGTACTTC. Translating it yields CASSSRGGAAYEQYF.

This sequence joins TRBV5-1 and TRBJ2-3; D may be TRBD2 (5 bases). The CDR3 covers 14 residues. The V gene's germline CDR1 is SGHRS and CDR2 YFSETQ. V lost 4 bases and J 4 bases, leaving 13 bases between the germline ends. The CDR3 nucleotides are TGCGCCAGCAGCACGGCTCGGGAATCAGATACGCAGTATTTT. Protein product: CASSTARESDTQYF.

The CDR3 spells CASSESIAGGRREQFF. Here the CDR3 DNA reads TGCGCCAGCAGTGAGTCAATAGCGGGGGGGCGGCGTGAGCAGTTCTTC. The chain has TRBV10-1 and TRBJ2-1, with TRBD2 identical over 11 bases. Germline V lookup: CDR1 WNHNN, CDR2 SYGVQD (reference sequence). Losses at the gene ends were 0 bases for V and 9 bases for J; bases not matched to a gene: 7. The CDR3 contains 16 residues.

The CDR3 is CASTVQGAIEAFF. CDR3 sequence (DNA): TGTGCCAGCACCGTACAGGGGGCAATTGAAGCTTTCTTT. V gene TRBV28 combines with J gene TRBJ1-1; TRBD1 matches 9 bases. The V gene's germline CDR1 is MDHEN and CDR2 SYDVKM. Germline trimming cut 7 bases from V and 7 bases from J; bases unmatched to any gene: 7. The CDR3 runs 13 residues.

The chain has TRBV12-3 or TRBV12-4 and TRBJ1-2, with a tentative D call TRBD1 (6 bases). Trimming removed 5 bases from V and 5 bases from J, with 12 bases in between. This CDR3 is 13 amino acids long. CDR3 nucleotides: TGTGCCAGCAGTCCGGACAGTATTTATGGCTACACCTTC. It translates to CASSPDSIYGYTF.

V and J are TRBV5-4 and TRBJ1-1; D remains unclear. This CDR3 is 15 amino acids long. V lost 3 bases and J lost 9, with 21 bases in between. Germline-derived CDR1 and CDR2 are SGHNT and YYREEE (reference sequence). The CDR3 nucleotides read TGTGCCAGCAGCTCACTAAAGGGCACCGGGAGTAAAGCTTTCTTT. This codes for CASSSLKGTGSKAFF. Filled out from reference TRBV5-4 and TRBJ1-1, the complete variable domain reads ETGVTQSPTHLIKTRGQQVTLRCSSQSGHNTVSWYQQALGQGPQFIFQYYREEENGRGNFPPRFSGLQFPNYSSELNVNALELDDSALYLCASSSLKGTGSKAFFGQGTRLTVV.